A single sample gave rise to the 8 T cell receptor beta chains below, sequenced in a study of post-analysis software for immune sequencing data (dated by TCRdb to between 2014 and 2016). These receptors are not linked to any known antigen. Here is what the overall study found, with its caveats: Significantly higher frequencies in patients than in controls were found for roughly five TRBV segments, including TRBV5-6, TRBV5-1 and TRBV20-1.

Library prep was done by PCR. Sequencing relied on an Illumina HiSeq 2500. To reduce PCR and sequencing biases, unique molecular identifiers were built into the TCR beta cDNA libraries. TCRdb reprocessing: public reads trimmed at Q25 with fastp, clones called with MiXCR, in-frame beta chains kept. CDR3 protein duplicates are merged, each entry listing the most common genes and DNA. This sample gives more than 500,000 distinct CDR3 sequences in total; roughly 34% of them show up just once. The ten largest account for 5% to 6% of the sample. The specimen was blood. The receptors stem from a girl between 2 and 17 years old with multiple sclerosis.

The chain has TRBV6-5 and TRBJ2-5; TRBD1 agrees at 8 bases. There are 16 residues in the CDR3. CDR1 is MNHEY, CDR2 SVGAGI, per germline. V was clipped by 4 bases and J by 5 bases; unmatched bases: 12. The CDR3: CASSWAMQGARETQYF. The CDR3 DNA is TGTGCCAGCAGTTGGGCAATGCAGGGGGCGCGGGAGACCCAGTACTTC.

This clonotype appeared many times. The V and J genes are TRBV29-1 and TRBJ2-1; tentatively, D is TRBD1 (5 bases). V was pared by 4 bases and J by 5 bases, with 6 bases between. The CDR3 is 11 amino acids. CDR1 is SQVTM, CDR2 ANQGSEA, per germline. The CDR3, as DNA: TGCAGCGTTGCCAGGGACAATGAGCAGTTCTTC. It is translated as CSVARDNEQFF.

The gene calls are TRBV20-1 and TRBJ2-4, with 13 bases lining up with TRBD2. V was clipped by 6 bases and J by 8 bases; unmatched bases: 10. CDR1 DFQATT and CDR2 SNEGSKA come from the germline V gene (reference sequence). There are 15 residues in the CDR3. CDR3 DNA sequence: TGCAGTGCCTCACTAGCGGGGGGGCTAAGCGACATTCAGTACTTC. It specifies CSASLAGGLSDIQYF.

This clonotype was counted ten times or more. The chain is built from TRBV4-1 and TRBJ2-5; unclear D gene. The V gene's germline CDR1 is MGHRA and CDR2 YSYEKL. This CDR3 is built from 12 residues. Deletions cut 1 base from V and 6 bases from J, with 6 bases between. The CDR3 region has the DNA TGCGCCAGCAGCCAAGTCGGGCAGACCCAGTACTTC. Amino acids: CASSQVGQTQYF.

The chain links TRBV6-5 to TRBJ1-1, with TRBD1 matching over 9 bases. The CDR3 is 15 residues long. The V segment lost 5 bases and the J segment 3 bases; nucleotides outside the gene matches: 7. Germline V gene data show CDR1 as MNHEY and CDR2 as SVGAGI. Written as DNA, the CDR3 is TGTGCCAGCAGTCGGGACAGGGTTACGTACACTGAAGCTTTCTTT. Translated, it gives CASSRDRVTYTEAFF.

Regarding this clonotype: An end of the junction does not agree with germline; a read error may underlie this. The chain combines TRBV9 with TRBJ1-2; D call uncertain. CDR1 is SGDLS, CDR2 YYNGEE, per germline. The CDR3 contains 15 residues. The CDR3 loop is CASSVGVPMLYDYTF. The CDR3 DNA reads TGTGCCAGCAGCGTAGGAGTCCCAATGTTGTATGACTACACCTTC.

The chain links TRBV19 to TRBJ2-5; 7 bases are a match to TRBD2. CDR1 is LNHDA, CDR2 SQIVND, per germline (reference sequence). Losses at the gene ends were 6 bases for V and 1 base for J; bases not matched to a gene: 8. The CDR3 totals 15 residues. The CDR3 sequence: CASSETGLPQETQYF. DNA of the CDR3: TGTGCCAGTAGCGAAACGGGACTACCCCAAGAGACCCAGTACTTC.

This clonotype showed up just a few times. The rearrangement links TRBV12-5 to TRBJ1-1, with D perhaps matching TRBD1 (5 bases). Germline CDR1 is LGHNT and CDR2 is FRNRAP. V was pared by 5 bases and J by 6 bases, with 10 bases between. The CDR3 runs to 12 residues. Here the CDR3 reads CASGAGFSEAFF. DNA of the CDR3: TGTGCTAGTGGTGCAGGGTTCTCTGAAGCTTTCTTT. Full variable domain (remainder filled in from reference TRBV12-5 and TRBJ1-1): DARVTQTPRHKVTEMGQEVTMRCQPILGHNTVFWYRQTMMQGLELLAYFRNRAPLDDSGMPKDRFSAEMPDATLATLKIQPSEPRDSAVYFCASGAGFSEAFFGQGTRLTVV.